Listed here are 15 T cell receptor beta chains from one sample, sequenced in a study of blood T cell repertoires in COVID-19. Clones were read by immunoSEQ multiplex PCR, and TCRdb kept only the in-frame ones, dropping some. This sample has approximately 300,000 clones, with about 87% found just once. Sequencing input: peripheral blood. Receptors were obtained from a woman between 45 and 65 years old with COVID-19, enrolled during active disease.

The CDR3 here is CASSSPTSFMQYF. In DNA, the CDR3 is TGTGCCAGCAGCTCGCCTACTAGCTTCATGCAGTACTTC. The chain employs TRBV5-4 and TRBJ2-7; D is possibly TRBD2 (6 bases). V was pared by 3 bases and J by 9 bases, with 16 bases between. Germline V gene sequence: CDR1 SGHNT, CDR2 YYREEE (reference sequence). The CDR3 has 13 residues. Variable domain in full (rest from reference TRBV5-4 and TRBJ2-7): ETGVTQSPTHLIKTRGQQVTLRCSSQSGHNTVSWYQQALGQGPQFIFQYYREEENGRGNFPPRFSGLQFPNYSSELNVNALELDDSALYLCASSSPTSFMQYFGPGTRLTVT.

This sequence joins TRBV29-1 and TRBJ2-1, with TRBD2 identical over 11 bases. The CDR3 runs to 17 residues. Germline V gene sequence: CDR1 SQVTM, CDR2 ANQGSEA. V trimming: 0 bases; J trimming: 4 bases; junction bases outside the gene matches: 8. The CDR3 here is CSVEDRGTSGNYNEQFF. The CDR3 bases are TGCAGCGTTGAAGATCGGGGGACTAGCGGAAATTACAATGAGCAGTTCTTC.

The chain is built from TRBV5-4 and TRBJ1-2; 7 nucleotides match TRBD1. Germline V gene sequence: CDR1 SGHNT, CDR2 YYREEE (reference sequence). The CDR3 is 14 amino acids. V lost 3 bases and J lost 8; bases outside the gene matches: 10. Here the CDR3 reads CASSSYTGVTGYTF. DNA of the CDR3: TGTGCCAGCAGCTCCTACACAGGGGTGACGGGCTACACCTTC.

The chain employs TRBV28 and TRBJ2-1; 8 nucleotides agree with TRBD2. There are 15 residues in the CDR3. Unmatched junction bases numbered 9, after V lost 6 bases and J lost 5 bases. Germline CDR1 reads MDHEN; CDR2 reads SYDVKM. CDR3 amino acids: CASRGGLAGNNEQFF. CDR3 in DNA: TGTGCCAGCAGGGGGGGGCTAGCGGGTAACAATGAGCAGTTCTTC.

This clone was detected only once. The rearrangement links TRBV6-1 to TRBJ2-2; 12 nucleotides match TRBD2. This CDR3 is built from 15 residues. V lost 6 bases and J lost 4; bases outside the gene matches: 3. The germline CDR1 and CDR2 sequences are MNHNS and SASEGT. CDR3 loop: CASRPGLAGTGELFF. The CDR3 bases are TGTGCCAGCAGACCGGGACTAGCGGGCACCGGGGAGCTGTTTTTT.

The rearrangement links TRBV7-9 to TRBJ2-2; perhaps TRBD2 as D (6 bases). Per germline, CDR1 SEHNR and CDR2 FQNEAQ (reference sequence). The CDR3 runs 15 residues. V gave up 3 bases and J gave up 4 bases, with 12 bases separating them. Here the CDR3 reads CASSFGRQGTGELFF. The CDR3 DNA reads TGTGCCAGCAGCTTTGGGAGGCAGGGCACCGGGGAGCTGTTTTTT.

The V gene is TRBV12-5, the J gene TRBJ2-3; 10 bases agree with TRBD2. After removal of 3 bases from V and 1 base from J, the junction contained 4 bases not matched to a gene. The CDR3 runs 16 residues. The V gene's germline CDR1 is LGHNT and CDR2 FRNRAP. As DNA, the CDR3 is TGTGCTAGTGGTTTCGGGCTAGCGGGAGGCACAGATACGCAGTATTTT. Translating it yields CASGFGLAGGTDTQYF. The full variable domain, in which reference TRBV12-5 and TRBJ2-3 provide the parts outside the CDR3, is DARVTQTPRHKVTEMGQEVTMRCQPILGHNTVFWYRQTMMQGLELLAYFRNRAPLDDSGMPKDRFSAEMPDATLATLKIQPSEPRDSAVYFCASGFGLAGGTDTQYFGPGTRLTVL.

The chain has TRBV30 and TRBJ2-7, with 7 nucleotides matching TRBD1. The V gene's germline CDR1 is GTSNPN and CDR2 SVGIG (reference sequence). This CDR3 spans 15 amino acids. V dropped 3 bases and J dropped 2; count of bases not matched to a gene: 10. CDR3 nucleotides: TGTGCCTGGAGGGTAAGAACAGGGGTCCCCTACGAGCAGTACTTC. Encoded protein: CAWRVRTGVPYEQYF.

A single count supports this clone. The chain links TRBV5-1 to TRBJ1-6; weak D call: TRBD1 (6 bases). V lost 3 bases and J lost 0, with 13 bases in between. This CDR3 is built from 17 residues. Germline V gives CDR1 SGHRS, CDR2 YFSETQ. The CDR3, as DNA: TGCGCCAGCAGCTGGGGGCTACATCGCTCCTATAATTCACCCCTCCACTTT. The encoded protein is CASSWGLHRSYNSPLHF. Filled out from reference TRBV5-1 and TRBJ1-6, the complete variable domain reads KAGVTQTPRYLIKTRGQQVTLSCSPISGHRSVSWYQQTPGQGLQFLFEYFSETQRNKGNFPGRFSGRQFSNSRSEMNVSTLELGDSALYLCASSWGLHRSYNSPLHFGNGTRLTVT.

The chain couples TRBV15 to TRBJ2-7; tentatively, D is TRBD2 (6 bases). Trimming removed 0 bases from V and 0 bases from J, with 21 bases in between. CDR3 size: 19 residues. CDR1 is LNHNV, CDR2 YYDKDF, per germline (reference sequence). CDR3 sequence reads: CATSRDRAGGRVSSYEQYF. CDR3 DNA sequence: TGTGCCACCAGCAGAGATCGGGCCGGAGGGCGGGTGTCCTCCTACGAGCAGTACTTC.

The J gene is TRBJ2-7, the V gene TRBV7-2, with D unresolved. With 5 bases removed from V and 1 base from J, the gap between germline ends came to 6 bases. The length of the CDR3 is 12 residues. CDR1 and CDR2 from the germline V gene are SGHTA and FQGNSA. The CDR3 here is CASSPTSYEQYF. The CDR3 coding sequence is TGTGCCAGCAGCCCCACATCCTACGAGCAGTACTTC.

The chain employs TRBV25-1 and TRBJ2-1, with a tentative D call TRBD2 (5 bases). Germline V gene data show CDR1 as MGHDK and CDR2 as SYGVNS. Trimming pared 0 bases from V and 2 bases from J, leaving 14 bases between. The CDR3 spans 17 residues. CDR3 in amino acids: CASSEYRLANPYNEQFF. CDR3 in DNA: TGTGCCAGCAGTGAATATAGGCTAGCCAATCCCTACAATGAGCAGTTCTTC. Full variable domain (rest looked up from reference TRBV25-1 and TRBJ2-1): EADIYQTPRYLVIGTGKKITLECSQTMGHDKMYWYQQDPGMELHLIHYSYGVNSTEKGDLSSESTVSRIRTEHFPLTLESARPSHTSQYLCASSEYRLANPYNEQFFGPGTRLTVL.

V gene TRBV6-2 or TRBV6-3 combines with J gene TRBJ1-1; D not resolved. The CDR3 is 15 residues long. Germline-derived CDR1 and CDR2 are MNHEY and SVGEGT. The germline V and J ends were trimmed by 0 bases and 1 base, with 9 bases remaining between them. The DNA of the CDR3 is TGTGCCAGCAGTTACTCTACAAGTCAGAACACTGAAGCTTTCTTT. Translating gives CASSYSTSQNTEAFF.

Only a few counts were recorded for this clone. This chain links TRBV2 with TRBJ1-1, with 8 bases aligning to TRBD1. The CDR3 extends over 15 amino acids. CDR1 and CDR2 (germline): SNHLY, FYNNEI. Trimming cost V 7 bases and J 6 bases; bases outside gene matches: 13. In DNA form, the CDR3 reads TGTGCCAGCACCAATGCTAGGACAGGGAGAGCTGAAGCTTTCTTT. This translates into CASTNARTGRAEAFF. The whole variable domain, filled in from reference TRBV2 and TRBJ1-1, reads EPEVTQTPSHQVTQMGQEVILRCVPISNHLYFYWYRQILGQKVEFLVSFYNNEISEKSEIFDDQFSVERPDGSNFTLKIRSTKLEDSAMYFCASTNARTGRAEAFFGQGTRLTVV.

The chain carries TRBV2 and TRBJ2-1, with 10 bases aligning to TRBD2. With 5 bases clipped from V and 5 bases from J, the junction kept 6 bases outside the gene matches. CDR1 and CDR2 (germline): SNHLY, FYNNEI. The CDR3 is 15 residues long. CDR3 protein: CASSKGLAAHNEQFF. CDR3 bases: TGTGCCAGCAGTAAAGGACTAGCGGCTCACAATGAGCAGTTCTTC.